This is a list of T cell receptor beta chains from one sample in a study of shared clonotypes between healthy human individuals. The data were produced by immunoSEQ multiplex PCR, yet TCRdb's version contains in-frame clones alone and is incomplete. The sample records roughly 2.1 million clones, 85% to 95% being singletons. Sequencing was done on a sample of naive CD8+ T cells from PBMCs. The receptor set was obtained from a man younger than 35 in good health. Some clones in this sample may be carry-over from other donors' samples. Both conserved end residues are trimmed from each CDR3. Fields, in order: V gene, J gene, CDR3 protein.

TRBV10-2	TRBJ1-5	ASSESMGMSNQPQH
TRBV5-1	TRBJ2-7	ASSSTDLAGGPNEQY
TRBV27	TRBJ1-1	ASSWERGHEAF
TRBV5-8	TRBJ2-5	ASSLEEETQY
TRBV27	TRBJ2-7	ASSPSAGQASYEQY
TRBV18	TRBJ2-1	ASSPDRGVDNEQF
TRBV7-2	TRBJ2-7	ASSLVEIYEQY
TRBV4-1	TRBJ1-1	ASSQEIPGEMNTEAF
TRBV6-5	TRBJ2-2	ASSYSIRGELF
TRBV4-1	TRBJ2-3	ASSQTRGLSTDTQY
TRBV28	TRBJ1-1	ASSLREKMNTEAF
TRBV28	TRBJ1-5	ASTRWGNNQPQH
TRBV7-9	TRBJ1-1	ASSPPRGSRTNTEAF
TRBV9	TRBJ2-7	ASSGTTYEQY
TRBV27	TRBJ2-1	ASRMGPGVTNEQF
TRBV27	TRBJ2-7	ASSLGVGLVYEQY
TRBV28	TRBJ1-1	ASSLFSGNTEAF
TRBV5-4	TRBJ2-1	ASSLERGHEQF
TRBV6-1	TRBJ1-3	ASSVPGGWMTVNSGNTIY
TRBV19	TRBJ2-1	ASSIRPGGSYNEQF
TRBV9	TRBJ1-1	ASSVNWRDTEAF
TRBV9	TRBJ2-7	ASSVEREGRYEQY
TRBV11-2	TRBJ1-1	ASSGQRTEAF
TRBV11-3	TRBJ2-1	ASSLEGGLNNEQF
TRBV25-1	TRBJ2-7	ASSDREGHEQY
TRBV6-1	TRBJ2-7	ASSDYTYEQY
TRBV27	TRBJ1-2	ASSLHPGQGGYGYT
TRBV5-5	TRBJ2-3	ASSLWTTRTDTQY
TRBV2	TRBJ2-7	ASRETSGLSYEQY
TRBV28	TRBJ1-1	ASSWTGGNTEAF
TRBV7-9	TRBJ2-2	ASSLGQLKNTGELF
TRBV5-1	TRBJ2-7	ASSSEGQEFTYEQY
TRBV7-9	TRBJ2-1	ASSSGRDEQF
TRBV4-1	TRBJ1-2	ASSPVGEQPGYT
TRBV4-2	TRBJ2-1	ASSQDRRSEQF
TRBV27	TRBJ2-7	ASSHSRGVLTYEQY
TRBV7-9	TRBJ1-1	ASSLISYGNTEAF
TRBV7-9	TRBJ1-4	ASSPTGSREKLF
TRBV19	TRBJ2-3	ASRADTQY
TRBV2	TRBJ2-1	AVSSGTKYNEQF
TRBV18	TRBJ1-2	ASSPQRDLGASGYT
TRBV7-8	TRBJ2-7	ASSQLGALLHEQY
TRBV29-1	TRBJ2-7	SARTGATTYEQY
TRBV9	TRBJ2-7	ASSVAGEYEQY
TRBV19	TRBJ1-1	ASSMGTLTEMNTEAF
TRBV4-1	TRBJ2-7	ASSQGRTARYEQY
TRBV27	TRBJ2-5	ASSLSGATYQETQY
TRBV7-9	TRBJ2-5	ASTAGGEETQY
TRBV7-6	TRBJ1-1	ASSPGPLHLVNTEAF
TRBV6-6	TRBJ2-7	ASSYPGSLVAEQY
TRBV18	TRBJ2-1	ASSPEFGLAPKNEQF
TRBV5-6	TRBJ2-7	ASSLGGGQGYEQY
TRBV27	TRBJ2-7	ASSWGASTYEQY
TRBV25-1	TRBJ2-1	ASSVPRGEQF
TRBV7-9	TRBJ1-5	ASSPMGVNQPQH
TRBV28	TRBJ2-7	ASSLSGKWVEQY